The 26 T cell receptor beta chains below were found in one sample sequenced in a study of CD8+CD57+ T cells in acquired aplastic anemia. The TCR beta profiling, which covered VDJ combination and CDR3 sequence, was carried out using genomic DNA as the template. TCRdb processed the reads anew with MiXCR; each CDR3 protein has one entry. The data hold roughly 420,000 distinct CDR3 sequences, with roughly 68% observed a single time. The sample consisted of sorted CD4+, CD8+, or CD8+CD57+ T cells (not recorded which) from PBMCs. The receptor set was obtained from a human donor in good health, serving as a control.

This clonotype was seen ten or more times. One end of the junction fails to match germline, which may point to a read error. The genes are TRBV7-2 and TRBJ2-5, with D possibly matching TRBD2 (6 bases). Germline V gene lookup returns CDR1 SGHTA and CDR2 FQGNSA. The CDR3 is made up of 14 amino acids. In DNA, the CDR3 is TGCGCCAGCAGCTTGGGAGGAGGGCAAGAGACCCAGTACTTC. Its protein product is CASSLGGGQETQYF.

V is TRBV2 and J is TRBJ1-2; D unresolved. The CDR3 is 12 residues long. Germline-derived CDR1 and CDR2 are SNHLY and FYNNEI. V lost 5 bases and J 12 bases, leaving 16 bases between the germline ends. CDR3 sequence (DNA): TGTGCCAGCAGTCAAAATTCCCGGGAGCACACCTTC. Translation gives CASSQNSREHTF.

The chain employs TRBV15 and TRBJ2-2; D is unresolved. The DNA matches TRBJ2-3 better at its end, which makes the J call doubtful. The V gene's germline CDR1 is LNHNV and CDR2 YYDKDF (reference sequence). CDR3 length: 15 residues. Here the CDR3 DNA reads TGTGCCACCAGCCGGCAGGCTGGGGTGACAGATACGCAGTATTTT. Its translation is CATSRQAGVTDTQYF.

Worth noting for this clonotype: The germline gene is not matched at one end of the junction; a read error may be the cause. The chain joins TRBV7-6 to TRBJ2-5, with a tentative D call TRBD2 (5 bases). This CDR3 spans 13 amino acids. The V gene's germline CDR1 is SGHVS and CDR2 FNYEAQ. This CDR3 is CASSGGAQEHHYF. The DNA for the CDR3 is TGTGCTAGCAGTGGAGGAGCGCAAGAGCACCACTACTTC.

The table lists this clonotype with a few counts. An end of the junction does not agree with germline; a read error may underlie this. The chain joins TRBV7-2 to TRBJ2-5; 7 bases align to TRBD1. The length of the CDR3 is 14 residues. Germline values: CDR1 SGHTA, CDR2 FQGNSA. The CDR3 DNA sequence: TGTGCCAGCAGCTTAAACGACAGGGAACTATGGCTACACTTC. This sequence encodes CASSLNDRELWLHF.

This clonotype was observed at least ten times. This chain links TRBV5-6 with TRBJ2-7; D might be TRBD1 (6 bases). The CDR3 covers 13 residues. Trimming took off 4 bases at V and 5 bases at J, with 13 bases between the two ends. Germline V gene lookup returns CDR1 SGHDT and CDR2 YYEEEE. For the CDR3, the DNA is TGTGCCAGCAGCACCCAGGGGTCCCACGAGCAGTACTTC. Translation: CASSTQGSHEQYF. The full variable domain, its missing parts supplied by reference TRBV5-6 and TRBJ2-7, is DAGVTQSPTHLIKTRGQQVTLRCSPKSGHDTVSWYQQALGQGPQFIFQYYEEEERQRGNFPDRFSGHQFPNYSSELNVNALLLGDSALYLCASSTQGSHEQYFGPGTRLTVT.

The chain carries TRBV7-3 and TRBJ1-3; no clear D. V was cut by 6 bases and J by 4 bases, with 13 bases left in between. CDR1 SGHTA and CDR2 FQGTGA come from the germline V gene. The CDR3 covers 14 residues. CDR3 protein: CASSSNRRGNTIYF. The DNA for the CDR3 is TGTGCCAGCAGTTCCAACAGACGGGGAAACACCATATATTTT.

This clonotype was observed a handful of times. This CDR3 is missing its conserved last phenylalanine or tryptophan, likely due to a read error. The limits of the CDR3 on the DNA are not certain, so only TCRdb's listed CDR3 is given. This chain joins TRBV7-2 and TRBJ1-1; the D call in the table, TRBD1, was not verified against the DNA. In germline, CDR1 is SGHTA, CDR2 FQGNSA. The CDR3 numbers 13 amino acids, ends counted. CDR3 amino acids: CASSSQTGGGYEQ.

This chain links TRBV2 with TRBJ1-6; D gene unclear. Germline CDR1 is SNHLY and CDR2 is FYNNEI. This CDR3 spans 17 amino acids. V lost 2 bases and J lost 0, with 11 bases in between. The CDR3 DNA reads TGTGCCAGCAGTGAAAGGAGCGCTAGCTCCTATAATTCACCCCTCCACTTT. Translation: CASSERSASSYNSPLHF. Full variable domain (outside the CDR3, taken from reference TRBV2 and TRBJ1-6): EPEVTQTPSHQVTQMGQEVILRCVPISNHLYFYWYRQILGQKVEFLVSFYNNEISEKSEIFDDQFSVERPDGSNFTLKIRSTKLEDSAMYFCASSERSASSYNSPLHFGNGTRLTVT.

Remarks on this clonotype: The junction departs from the called germline gene at one end, perhaps through a read error. The rearrangement joins TRBV7-4 to TRBJ2-7; D is ambiguous. Germline V gene data show CDR1 as SGHVT and CDR2 as SQSDAQ. CDR3 length equals 13 residues. Here the CDR3 DNA reads TGTGCCAGCAAACGGACGGAAACCAACGAGCTGTACTTC. This gives the protein CASKRTETNELYF. Supplemented by reference TRBV7-4 and TRBJ2-7, the full variable domain reads GAGVSQSPRYKVAKRGRDVALRCDSISGHVTLYWYRQTLGQGSEVLTYSQSDAQRDKSGRPSGRFSAERPERSVSTLKIQRTEQGDSAVYLCASKRTETNELYFGPGTRLTVT.

The chain combines TRBV20-1 with TRBJ1-1, with D possibly TRBD1 on 5 matching bases. There are 14 residues in the CDR3. Between the trimmed V and J ends, which lost 2 bases and 0 bases, there was a span of 10 bases. Germline values: CDR1 DFQATT, CDR2 SNEGSKA (reference sequence). CDR3 loop: CSARPGTMNTEAFF. CDR3 bases: TGCAGTGCTAGACCAGGGACCATGAACACTGAAGCTTTCTTT.

Notes on this clonotype: The DNA is omitted, as the CDR3 cannot be located on it reliably, and the CDR3 follows TCRdb's listing. The chain recombines TRBV2 with TRBJ2-7; the table's D call, TRBD2, has no DNA check behind it. The CDR3 is 16 residues long, counting both termini. The germline CDR1 and CDR2 sequences are SNHLY and FYNNEI. This CDR3 is CASSEDSRANSCYTFV.

A few counts support this clonotype. The chain links TRBV6-2 or TRBV6-3 to TRBJ2-3, with 13 bases fitting TRBD2. V trimming: 3 bases; J trimming: 2 bases; junction bases outside the gene matches: 5. Germline CDR1 reads MNHEY; CDR2 reads SVGEGT. The CDR3 runs 17 residues. CDR3: CASSYITSGGVTDTQYF. CDR3 DNA: TGTGCCAGCAGTTATATTACTAGCGGGGGGGTCACAGATACGCAGTATTTT.

This clonotype was counted many times. The gene calls are TRBV5-8 and TRBJ1-1; D gene ambiguous. This CDR3 comprises 13 residues. The V gene lost 4 bases and the J gene lost 5 bases, with 12 bases spanning the gap. The germline gives CDR1 SGHTS, CDR2 YDEGEE. The chain's CDR3 is CASSPTLRTEAFF. CDR3 sequence (DNA): TGTGCCAGCAGCCCCACGCTGAGGACTGAAGCTTTCTTT. The full variable domain, rest sourced from reference TRBV5-8 and TRBJ1-1, is EAGVTQSPTHLIKTRGQQATLRCSPISGHTSVYWYQQALGLGLQFLLWYDEGEERNRGNFPPRFSGRQFPNYSSELNVNALELEDSALYLCASSPTLRTEAFFGQGTRLTVV.

This chain links TRBV20-1 with TRBJ2-1; D not certain. The CDR3 contains 15 residues. The V gene lost 6 bases and the J gene lost 7 bases, with 22 bases spanning the gap. In germline, CDR1 is DFQATT, CDR2 SNEGSKA (reference sequence). CDR3 sequence reads: CSATRAPQTPNEQFF. CDR3 in DNA: TGCAGTGCCACCCGCGCCCCACAGACCCCTAATGAGCAGTTCTTC.

A remark on this clonotype: Its ends do not fully match the called genes, so a read error is possible. V is TRBV10-3 and J is TRBJ2-7; a possible D gene is TRBD1 (6 bases). In germline, CDR1 is ENHRY, CDR2 SYGVKD. This CDR3 has 15 amino acids. CDR3 residues: CASSHSGENSYEQYF. In DNA, the CDR3 is TGTGCCAGCAGTCATTCAGGGGAGAACTCCTACGAGCAGTACTTC.

V gene TRBV20-1 combines with J gene TRBJ2-2; D gene uncertain. V was shortened by 0 bases and J by 8 bases, with 7 bases between the two germline ends. Germline V gene lookup returns CDR1 DFQATT and CDR2 SNEGSKA (reference sequence). CDR3 size: 12 residues. The CDR3 nucleotides are TGCAGTGCTAGAGAGGGGTTTGGGGAGCTGTTTTTT. Protein product: CSAREGFGELFF.

This sequence joins TRBV14 and TRBJ2-1, with D uncertain. The length of the CDR3 is 14 residues. Germline CDR1 reads SGHDN; CDR2 reads FVKESK. The germline V and J ends were trimmed by 4 bases and 5 bases, with 12 bases remaining between them. CDR3 loop: CASSPWIQHNEQFF. As DNA, the CDR3 is TGTGCCAGCAGCCCGTGGATCCAACACAATGAGCAGTTCTTC.

CDR3 sequence: CASSVTGKPLHF. The CDR3 nucleotides read TGTGCCAGTAGTGTTACGGGGAAACCCCTCCACTTT. This rearrangement joins TRBV19 to TRBJ1-6; the D is unclear. This CDR3 contains 12 residues. Trimming shortened V by 5 bases and J by 12 bases, and 11 bases separated the two germline ends. Germline-derived CDR1 and CDR2 are LNHDA and SQIVND (reference sequence).

V gene TRBV29-1 combines with J gene TRBJ2-3; D may be TRBD1 or TRBD2 (5 bases each). The CDR3 has 13 amino acids. The V end lost 7 bases, the J end lost 2 bases, and 13 bases lay between the germline ends. Germline CDR1 SQVTM, CDR2 ANQGSEA. CDR3 sequence: CSDIRDDTDTQYF. CDR3 sequence (DNA): TGCAGCGATATCCGGGACGACACAGATACGCAGTATTTT.

The chain employs TRBV20-1 and TRBJ2-5, with 7 bases fitting TRBD2. The CDR3 has 13 amino acids. Trimming cost V 6 bases and J 1 base; bases outside gene matches: 5. CDR1 is DFQATT and CDR2 is SNEGSKA in the germline V gene (reference sequence). CDR3 sequence: CSAGGTTQETQYF. As DNA, the CDR3 is TGCAGTGCCGGCGGGACTACCCAAGAGACCCAGTACTTC.

In this sample, this clonotype turned up a few times. This sequence joins TRBV2 and TRBJ1-1; D unresolved. The germline gives CDR1 SNHLY, CDR2 FYNNEI. The CDR3 runs to 14 residues. Between the trimmed V and J ends, which lost 6 bases and 0 bases, there was a span of 11 bases. The CDR3 region has the DNA TGTGCCAGCAGGGAACAGACTGTGAACACTGAAGCTTTCTTT. This gives the protein CASREQTVNTEAFF.

This clonotype was detected many times. CDR3 DNA sequence: TGTGCCAGCAGTGAGGGACCAGGTGTCTACGAGCAGTACTTC. The encoded protein is CASSEGPGVYEQYF. The V and J genes are TRBV2 and TRBJ2-7, with D possibly being TRBD1 or TRBD2 (5 bases each). V lost 3 bases and J lost 3, with 12 bases in between. Germline V gives CDR1 SNHLY, CDR2 FYNNEI. The CDR3 runs 14 residues.

The chain couples TRBV20-1 to TRBJ2-5; D possibly corresponds to TRBD2 (6 bases). V lost 1 base and J lost 5, with 11 bases in between. The CDR3 is 13 amino acids. Germline V lookup: CDR1 DFQATT, CDR2 SNEGSKA (reference sequence). Here the CDR3 DNA reads TGCAGTGCTAGAGGTGGAGGGAGCGAGACCCAGTACTTC. Its protein product is CSARGGGSETQYF.

This clonotype showed up many times. The chain carries TRBV11-2 and TRBJ1-1; D might be TRBD1 (5 bases). With 1 base removed from V and 11 bases from J, the gap between germline ends came to 20 bases. Germline lookup yields CDR1 SGHAT and CDR2 FQNNGV. CDR3 length: 15 residues. The CDR3 spells CASSLAVRAGGAAFF. In DNA, the CDR3 is TGTGCCAGCAGCTTAGCGGTGAGGGCAGGTGGGGCGGCTTTCTTT.

The chain couples TRBV7-9 to TRBJ1-1; tentative D call: TRBD1 (5 bases). CDR1 and CDR2 from the germline V gene are SEHNR and FQNEAQ (reference sequence). The CDR3 contains 14 residues. Deletions cut 1 base from V and 1 base from J, with 7 bases between. CDR3 sequence (DNA): TGTGCCAGCAGCTTAGAGGGGAAGAACACTGAAGCTTTCTTT. Translation: CASSLEGKNTEAFF.